The TCR beta chain under discussion was sequenced for a study of untreated major depressive disorder. Patients scored at least 18 on the Hamilton Depression Scale with DSM-IV major depression. For at least 8 weeks, patients took no psychiatric medication. About 96% CD4+ purity was typical by flow cytometry. Sequencing was performed with immunoSEQ multiplex PCR; in TCRdb, only in-frame clones are kept and a portion is missing. Among 10,000 to 15,000 clones listed, 75% to 95% were seen once. Sequenced: CD4+ T cells from PBMCs. The receptor was derived from a woman under 40 with major depressive disorder.

The CDR3 region has the DNA TGTGCCAGCAGCGCCTTACAGGGAAAAGGCTACACCTTC. Protein product: CASSALQGKGYTF. The V gene is TRBV9, the J gene TRBJ1-2, with a tentative D call TRBD1 (6 bases). The CDR3 consists of 13 residues. Germline CDR1 reads SGDLS; CDR2 reads YYNGEE. V was clipped by 3 bases and J by 8 bases, with 14 bases between them.